A single sample gave rise to the 7 T cell receptor beta chains below, sequenced in a study of blood T cells in healthy people across ages. Using a J-beta primer mix together with a sample-barcoded 5' primer, a second PCR was run for about 7 to 12 cycles. TCRdb re-analysed the 5' RACE reads in MiXCR, keeping a single row per CDR3 protein. The sample lists 980,000 or so distinct CDR3 sequences, about 48% seen once, with 13% in the top ten. The source material was blood. These receptors were taken from a man aged 25-40 years in good health.

The chain is built from TRBV6-1 and TRBJ1-4; no firm D call. Deletions cut 7 bases from V and 3 bases from J, with 12 bases between. CDR1 MNHNS and CDR2 SASEGT come from the germline V gene. This CDR3 has 14 amino acids. The CDR3 reads CASTSFGPNEKLFF. The CDR3 nucleotides read TGTGCCAGCACCAGCTTCGGCCCTAATGAAAAACTGTTTTTT.

This clonotype was counted a few times. The chain links TRBV28 to TRBJ1-1; unclear D gene. The V gene's germline CDR1 is MDHEN and CDR2 SYDVKM. CDR3 length: 11 residues. The V end lost 5 bases, the J end lost 7 bases, and 8 bases lay between the germline ends. The CDR3 nucleotides read TGTGCCAGCAGTAGGAGAGGTGAAGCTTTCTTT. Translation: CASSRRGEAFF.

With regard to this clonotype: This may be a read error: a much more frequent sequence differs by one nucleotide. This chain uses TRBV10-3 with TRBJ2-5; 8 bases map to TRBD2. The end of the DNA aligns better with TRBJ2-1, so the J call may be wrong. The CDR3 extends over 15 amino acids. The germline V gene encodes CDR1 ENHRY and CDR2 SYGVKD. The chain's CDR3 is CAISNSGVSQETQFF. CDR3 nucleotide sequence: TGTGCCATCAGCAATAGCGGGGTGTCCCAAGAGACCCAGTTCTTC.

The V gene is TRBV7-8, the J gene TRBJ2-3; 7 nucleotides line up with TRBD2. The junction had 16 bases not matched to a gene; V was cut back by 7 bases and J by 3 bases. The CDR3 spans 17 residues. Germline values: CDR1 SGHVS, CDR2 FQNEAQ. CDR3 coding DNA: TGTGCCAGCAACAAGAAAGGGCAAGGGGAGGGGACAGATACGCAGTATTTT. It translates to CASNKKGQGEGTDTQYF.

This clonotype was found a few times. The chain links TRBV27 to TRBJ1-2; TRBD1 matches at 8 bases. This CDR3 has 14 residues. The ends lost 2 bases at V and 5 bases at J; junction bases unmatched: 4. The V gene's germline CDR1 is MNHEY and CDR2 SMNVEV (reference sequence). The CDR3 DNA sequence: TGTGCCAGCAGTTTAGCGCGGACAGGGTATGGCTACACCTTC. Residues: CASSLARTGYGYTF.

This clonotype has only a few counts. The rearrangement uses TRBV5-1 and TRBJ1-2, with TRBD1 matching 7 bases. The CDR3 runs to 13 residues. Germline values: CDR1 SGHRS, CDR2 YFSETQ. V lost 1 base and J lost 6; bases outside the gene matches: 3. Written as DNA, the CDR3 is TGCGCCAGCAGCTTGACAGGGGCCGATGGCTACACCTTC. Protein product: CASSLTGADGYTF.

The chain has TRBV28 and TRBJ1-1; D is uncertain. The CDR3 runs to 13 residues. Germline CDR1 and CDR2: MDHEN and SYDVKM. V was cut by 7 bases and J by 7 bases, with 16 bases left in between. CDR3 coding DNA: TGTGCCAGCACCCTGGGGAGGGTTGGTGAAGCTTTCTTT. Amino acids: CASTLGRVGEAFF.